This record covers a single T cell receptor beta chain. As yet, its antigen is unknown. The protocol was immunoSEQ multiplex PCR, while the TCRdb copy is restricted to in-frame clones and leaves out a portion. The sample has fewer than 200,000 clones; around 96% are singletons. This record belongs to a study of cytomegalovirus exposure and HLA in healthy donors. Study-level points and caveats: Subsequent analysis showed first-cohort TCR clusters tending to co-occur in some 110 validation repertoires. Cytomegalovirus association was assigned to some 160 TCR beta chains. Reportedly, cytomegalovirus status was diagnosed with high sensitivity and specificity. Usually a TCR sequence was rare, but some public TCRs were found in many donors.

The CDR3 runs 11 residues. Between the trimmed V and J ends, which lost 4 bases and 10 bases, there was a span of 9 bases. Germline values: CDR1 SGHDT, CDR2 YYEEEE. The clonotype comes from a woman aged 18-35 years in good health and CMV-seronegative. This sequence joins TRBV5-6 and TRBJ2-1; D uncertain. Sequencing input: PBMCs. The CDR3, as DNA: TGTGCCAGCAGCCTAAGTATAGAGCAGTTCTTC. Translated, it gives CASSLSIEQFF.